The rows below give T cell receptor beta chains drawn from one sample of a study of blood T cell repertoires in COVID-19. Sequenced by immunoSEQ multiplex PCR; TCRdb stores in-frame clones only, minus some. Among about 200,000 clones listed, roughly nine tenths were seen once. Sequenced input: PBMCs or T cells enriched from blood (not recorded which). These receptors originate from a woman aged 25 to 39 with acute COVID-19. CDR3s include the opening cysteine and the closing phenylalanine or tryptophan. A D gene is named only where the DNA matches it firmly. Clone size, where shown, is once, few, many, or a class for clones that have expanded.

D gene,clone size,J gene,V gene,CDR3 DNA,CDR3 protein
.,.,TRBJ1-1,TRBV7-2,TGTGCCAGCAGCTTGCGTATGAACACTGAAGCTTTCTTT,CASSLRMNTEAFF
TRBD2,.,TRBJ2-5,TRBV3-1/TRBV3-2,TGTGCCAGCAGCCCCTCGACTAGCGTGGGGGGGACCCAGTACTTC,CASSPSTSVGGTQYF
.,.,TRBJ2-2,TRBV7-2,TGTGCCGGCCGGGTCGCGGGGGCAACCGGGGAGCTGTTTTTT,CAGRVAGATGELFF
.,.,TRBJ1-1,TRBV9,TGTGCCAGCAGCGTAGACGGGAACACTGAAGCTTTCTTT,CASSVDGNTEAFF
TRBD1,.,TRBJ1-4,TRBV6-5,TGTGCCAGCAGTTCACCCCGGACAGGGACGGTGGAAAAACTGTTTTTT,CASSSPRTGTVEKLFF
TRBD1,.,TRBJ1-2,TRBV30,TGTGCCTGGATTTTGACGGGACAGGGGATTGAAGGCTACACCTTC,CAWILTGQGIEGYTF
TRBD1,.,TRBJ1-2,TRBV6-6,TGTGCCAGCAGTTTGTCGACAGGGCAGATTAACTATGGCTACACCTTC,CASSLSTGQINYGYTF
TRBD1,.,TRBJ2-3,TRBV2,TGTGCCAGCAGTTCGGACAGGGGGCTCCCCGATACGCAGTATTTT,CASSSDRGLPDTQYF
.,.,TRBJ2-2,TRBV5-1,TGCGCCAGCAGTAGGTGGGGAGAGGCCGGGGAGCTGTTTTTT,CASSRWGEAGELFF
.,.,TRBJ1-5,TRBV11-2,TGTGCCAGCAGCTTAGCCTTATCTCGCAATCAGCCCCAGCATTTT,CASSLALSRNQPQHF
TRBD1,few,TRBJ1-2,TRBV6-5,TGTGCCAGCAGCCCCGGACAGGCTAACTATGGCTACACCTTC,CASSPGQANYGYTF
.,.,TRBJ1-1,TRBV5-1,TGCGCCAGCGACCTGTCCCTGACGGGTTCGCGAGCTTTCTTT,CASDLSLTGSRAFF
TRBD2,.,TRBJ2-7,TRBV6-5,TGTGCCAGCAGGGGTTCCGGGGGGAGCTCCTACGAGCAGTACTTC,CASRGSGGSSYEQYF
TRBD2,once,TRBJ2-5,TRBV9,TGTGCCAGCAGCGGTGGGACTAGCGGGGGCGGCCTCCAAGAGACCCAGTACTTC,CASSGGTSGGGLQETQYF
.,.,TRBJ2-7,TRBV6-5,TGTGCCAGCAGATCCAGCGCGGAACTAGGCCACGAGCAGTACTTC,CASRSSAELGHEQYF
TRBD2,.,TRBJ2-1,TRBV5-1,TGCGCCAGCCGAAGCGGGGTCGGTGACAATGAGCAGTTCTTC,CASRSGVGDNEQFF
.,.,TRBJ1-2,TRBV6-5,TGTGCCAGCAGTTACTCTAAGGACAGCTATGGCTACACCTTC,CASSYSKDSYGYTF
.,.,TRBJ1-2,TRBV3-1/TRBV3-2,TGTGCCAGCAGCCAAGATAGGGGGGGCTATGGCTACACCTTC,CASSQDRGGYGYTF
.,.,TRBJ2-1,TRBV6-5,TGTGCCAGCAGTTACTTACAGTCCTACAATGAGCAGTTCTTC,CASSYLQSYNEQFF
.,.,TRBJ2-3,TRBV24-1,TGTGCCACCAGTGGGGCCTTTGACCCATCCTGGGCAGATACGCAGTATTTT,CATSGAFDPSWADTQYF
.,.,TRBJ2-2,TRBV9,TGTGCCAGCAGCGTAGACGGGGGAATCGGGGAGCTGTTTTTT,CASSVDGGIGELFF
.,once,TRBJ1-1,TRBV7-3,TGTGCCAGCAGCTCCGGGTCGAACACTGAAGCTTTCTTT,CASSSGSNTEAFF
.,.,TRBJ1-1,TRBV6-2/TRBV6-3,TGTGCCAGCAGTAAACAGGGAATGAACACTGAAGCTTTCTTT,CASSKQGMNTEAFF
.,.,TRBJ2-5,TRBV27,TGTGCCAGCAGGGTCGAGGTCGGTCAGGAGACCCAGTACTTC,CASRVEVGQETQYF
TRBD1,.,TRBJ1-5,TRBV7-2,TGTGCCAGCAGTTTGCGGTCAAGCAGACAGGGGGCAAGCAATCAGCCCCAGCATTTT,CASSLRSSRQGASNQPQHF
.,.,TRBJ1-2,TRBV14,TGTGCCAGCAGCCAAGATATCAGAGGGCTGAGCTATGGCTACACCTTC,CASSQDIRGLSYGYTF